The entry below gives a single TCR beta chain sequence along with its context. CDR1 and CDR2 from the germline V gene are SGHTA and FQGNSA. V lost 1 base and J lost 4, with 10 bases in between. CDR3 length: 15 amino acids. This record comes from a study of neurological immune-mediated disorders. Synthesis of cDNA was accomplished via 5'RACE employing 10-nucleotide random UMIs. Each CDR3 protein gets one entry after TCRdb re-called the 5' RACE reads with MiXCR. The sample has about 66,000 distinct CDR3 sequences; less than 5.5% are singletons. Sequencing was done on a sample of PBMCs. The TCR originated in a young man with multiple sclerosis. V is TRBV7-2 and J is TRBJ2-2; no clear D gene. CDR3 sequence: CASSLGLVTTGELFF. As DNA, the CDR3 is TGTGCCAGCAGCTTAGGGCTAGTCACCACCGGGGAGCTGTTTTTT.